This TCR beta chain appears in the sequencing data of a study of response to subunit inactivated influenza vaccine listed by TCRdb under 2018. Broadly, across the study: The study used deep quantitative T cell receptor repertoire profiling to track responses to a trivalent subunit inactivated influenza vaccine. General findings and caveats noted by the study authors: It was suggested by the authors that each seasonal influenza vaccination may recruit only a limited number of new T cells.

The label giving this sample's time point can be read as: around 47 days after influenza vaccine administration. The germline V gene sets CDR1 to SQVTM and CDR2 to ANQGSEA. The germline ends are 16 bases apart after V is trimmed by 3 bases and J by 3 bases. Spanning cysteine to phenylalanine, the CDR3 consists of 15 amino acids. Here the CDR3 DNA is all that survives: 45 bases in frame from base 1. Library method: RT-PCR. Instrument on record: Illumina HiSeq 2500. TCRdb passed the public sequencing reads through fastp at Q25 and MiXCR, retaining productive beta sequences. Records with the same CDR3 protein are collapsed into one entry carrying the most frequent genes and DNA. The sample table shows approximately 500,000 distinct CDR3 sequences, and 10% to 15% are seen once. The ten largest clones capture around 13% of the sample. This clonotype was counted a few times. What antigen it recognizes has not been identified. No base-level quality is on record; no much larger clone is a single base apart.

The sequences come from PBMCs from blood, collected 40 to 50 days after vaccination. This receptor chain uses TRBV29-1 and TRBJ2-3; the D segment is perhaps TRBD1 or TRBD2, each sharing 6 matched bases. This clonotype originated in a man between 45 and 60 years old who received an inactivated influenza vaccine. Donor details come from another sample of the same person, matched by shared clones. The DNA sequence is TGCAGCGTTGAGTTTACGGGGGCGGGGACAGATACGCAGTATTTT. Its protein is CSVEFTGAGTDTQYF.